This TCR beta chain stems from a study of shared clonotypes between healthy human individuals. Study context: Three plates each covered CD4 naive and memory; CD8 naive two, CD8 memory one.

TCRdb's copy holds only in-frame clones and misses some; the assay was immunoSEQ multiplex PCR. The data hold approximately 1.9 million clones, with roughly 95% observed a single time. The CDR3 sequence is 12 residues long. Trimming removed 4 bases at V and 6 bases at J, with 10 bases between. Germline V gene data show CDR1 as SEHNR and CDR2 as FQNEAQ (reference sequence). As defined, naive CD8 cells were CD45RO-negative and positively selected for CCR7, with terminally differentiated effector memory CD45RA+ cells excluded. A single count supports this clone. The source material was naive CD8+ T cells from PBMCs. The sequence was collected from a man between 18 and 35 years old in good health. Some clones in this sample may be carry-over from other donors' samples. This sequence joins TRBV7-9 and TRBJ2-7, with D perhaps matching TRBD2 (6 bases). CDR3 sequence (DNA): TGTGCCAGCAGCTCGGGGGAAATCGAGCAGTACTTC. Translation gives CASSSGEIEQYF. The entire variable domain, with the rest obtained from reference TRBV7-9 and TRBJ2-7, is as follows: DTGVSQNPRHKITKRGQNVTFRCDPISEHNRLYWYRQTLGQGPEFLTYFQNEAQLEKSRLLSDRFSAERPKGSFSTLEIQRTEQGDSAMYLCASSSGEIEQYFGPGTRLTVT.